This TCR beta chain was recovered during a study of blood T cell repertoires in COVID-19 (TCRdb year 2020). With regard to the full study: The collaborator samples originated in the United States, Italy and Spain and spanned the acute and convalescent phases of COVID-19. Nearly every sample came with metadata listing a de-identified subject ID, COVID-19 status, age in years and sex. The repertoires were released in a freely available public database meant as a resource for research on the immune response to SARS-CoV-2. Deeply sampled blood TCRbeta repertoires from subjects exposed to, actively infected with, or recovered from COVID-19 were included in the dataset. Where available, HLA class I and class II types were obtained from metadata supplied by the sample provider rather than from assay-based typing. The prospective study material was composed of cDNA or gDNA derived from T cells, B-cell-depleted T cells, or PBMCs. The samples were drawn from the first 160 participants of the ongoing ImmuneRACE study and from 950 to 1,500 subjects provided by 6 global collaborators.

The paper's findings and limits, for the study overall: Clinical and demographic metadata were provided uncurated, with the amount varying by source and participant.

Collaborating institutions collected whole blood in K2EDTA tubes following their own protocols. Collaborator samples were shipped for TCRbeta analysis as frozen whole blood, isolated PBMCs, or DNA extracted from either sample type. TCRbeta CDR3 regions were amplified from genomic DNA by means of the immunoSEQ Assay, a bias-controlled multiplex PCR. Turning to the authors' computational methods: The number of nucleated cells in each sample was estimated from the amplification of reference gene primers within the assay. To quantify the absolute abundance of each unique TCRbeta CDR3 rearrangement, sequence reads were collapsed and filtered. For each sample, productive Simpson clonality was calculated as the square root of Simpson's diversity index across productive rearrangements. TCRdb mirrors the immuneACCESS table, restricted to in-frame sequences. Some clones are absent from its copies; in checked studies, under half trace to an unresolved V gene, and the reason for the others is unknown. For V, J and clone size, that table is used; D and trimming come from the DNA. The sample contains about 180,000 clones, 80% to 90% of them found a single time. The ten largest clonotypes hold approximately 9.9% of the sample.

Points on this clone: The clone's antigen remains unknown. Per-base quality was not reported, and no clone a single base away is much larger than it.

The germline V gene (reference sequence) gives CDR1 as LNHDA and CDR2 as SQIVND. Its CDR3 holds 15 amino acids, cysteine through phenylalanine. The DNA shown is the 45-base CDR3, in frame from base 1. Clipping removes 5 bases from V and 1 base from J, with 4 as the unmatched junction base count. The chain uses TRBV19 and TRBJ2-2; 7 of the junction bases match TRBD1. Input material: peripheral blood. The TCR originated in a human donor with active or convalescent COVID-19. The donor label of this sample is uncertain. The CDR3 region reads CASSRRQGNTGELFF. The nucleotide sequence is TGTGCCAGTAGTCGCAGACAGGGGAACACCGGGGAGCTGTTTTTT. Beyond the CDR3, the reference TRBV19 and TRBJ2-2 genes provide the residues; the full variable domain reads: DGGITQSPKYLFRKEGQNVTLSCEQNLNHDAMYWYRQDPGQGLRLIYYSQIVNDFQKGDIAEGYSVSREKKESFPLTVTSAQKNPTAFYLCASSRRQGNTGELFFGEGSRLTVL.